The 10 T cell receptor beta chains reported below all come from one sample, sequenced in a study of ipilimumab plus nivolumab after autologous stem cell transplantation. TCRdb's copy holds only in-frame clones and misses some; the assay was immunoSEQ multiplex PCR. This sample carries about 47,000 clones, around nine tenths of them seen once, and the ten largest clones take approximately 0.8%. The sample was PBMCs, taken in a trial of ipilimumab plus nivolumab as post-transplant consolidation. The receptors come from a male donor with multiple myeloma.

This clone was picked up one time. The chain is built from TRBV19 and TRBJ2-7; 14 bases line up with TRBD2. V was pared by 6 bases and J by 3 bases, with 10 bases of the junction left unmatched. The CDR3 runs to 17 residues. Looked up from germline, CDR1 is LNHDA and CDR2 is SQIVND (reference sequence). The CDR3 sequence is CASSLGTSGSLDYEQYF. The CDR3 DNA reads TGTGCCAGTAGCCTCGGGACTAGCGGGAGCCTGGACTACGAGCAGTACTTC.

This chain connects TRBV9 to TRBJ2-6, with 7 bases fitting TRBD1. Germline assignment: CDR1 SGDLS and CDR2 YYNGEE. The CDR3 contains 15 residues. Losses at the gene ends were 0 bases for V and 3 bases for J; bases not matched to a gene: 0. CDR3 nucleotide sequence: TGTGCCAGCAGCGTAGGGACAGGTGGGGCCAACGTCCTGACTTTC. Translating gives CASSVGTGGANVLTF.

In its sample, this clone was seen a few times. The J gene is TRBJ2-7, the V gene TRBV6-1, with 12 positions matching TRBD1. Germline V gene data show CDR1 as MNHNS and CDR2 as SASEGT. Trimming removed 3 bases from V and 5 bases from J; junction bases left unmatched: 8. The CDR3 has 16 amino acids. This chain's CDR3 is CASSEGQGARGDEQYF. The CDR3, as DNA: TGTGCCAGCAGTGAGGGACAGGGGGCGAGGGGGGACGAGCAGTACTTC.

V and J are TRBV18 and TRBJ1-3, with D perhaps matching TRBD1 (5 bases). The V end was cut by 2 bases, the J end by 3 bases, with 11 bases between. Germline lookup yields CDR1 KGHSH and CDR2 LQKENI. This CDR3 is 15 amino acids long. The CDR3 DNA reads TGTGCCAGCTCACCAAGAGGGGTTGGTGGAAACACCATATATTTT. Translated, it gives CASSPRGVGGNTIYF.

The chain carries TRBV4-2 and TRBJ1-1; D is possibly TRBD1 (6 bases). This CDR3 region has 18 residues. V lost 0 bases to trimming and J lost 0 bases, with 17 bases between them. Per the germline V gene, CDR1 is LGHNA and CDR2 is YNFKEQ. The CDR3 nucleotides read TGTGCCAGCAGCCAAGATTGGGGACAACACCTCATGAACACTGAAGCTTTCTTT. It translates to CASSQDWGQHLMNTEAFF.

The V gene is TRBV19, the J gene TRBJ2-1; D might be TRBD1 (6 bases). Per germline, CDR1 LNHDA and CDR2 SQIVND (reference sequence). CDR3 length: 14 residues. With 1 base removed from V and 7 bases from J, the gap between germline ends came to 11 bases. CDR3 sequence (DNA): TGTGCCAGTAGTATAGCCCGGACAGAAAATGAGCAGTTCTTC. Its translation: CASSIARTENEQFF.

CDR3 sequence reads: CASSAGGTGELFF. The CDR3 region has the DNA TGTGCCAGCAGCGCAGGGGGGACCGGGGAGCTGTTTTTT. The chain joins TRBV6-5 to TRBJ2-2, with D possibly matching TRBD1 (7 bases). V gave up 6 bases and J gave up 5 bases, with 10 bases separating them. The CDR3 has 13 residues. Germline V gene data show CDR1 as MNHEY and CDR2 as SVGAGI.

The rearrangement links TRBV18 to TRBJ2-1; 14 bases fit TRBD2. Trimming removed 0 bases from V and 6 bases from J; junction bases left unmatched: 1. This CDR3 spans 16 amino acids. Germline CDR1 reads KGHSH; CDR2 reads LQKENI. The CDR3 protein is CASSPPTSGRGNEQFF. Here the CDR3 DNA reads TGTGCCAGCTCACCACCGACTAGCGGGAGGGGCAATGAGCAGTTCTTC. Drawing the rest from reference TRBV18 and TRBJ2-1, the complete variable domain is NAGVMQNPRHLVRRRGQEARLRCSPMKGHSHVYWYRQLPEEGLKFMVYLQKENIIDESGMPKERFSAEFPKEGPSILRIQQVVRGDSAAYFCASSPPTSGRGNEQFFGPGTRLTVL.

By sample share, this clone is medium-sized. V gene TRBV6-1 combines with J gene TRBJ1-3; D not resolved. This CDR3 comprises 13 residues. V was trimmed by 1 base and J by 2 bases, leaving 3 bases between them. CDR1 MNHNS and CDR2 SASEGT come from the germline V gene. CDR3 sequence (DNA): TGTGCCAGCAGTGAAGGACCTGGAAACACCATATATTTT. Amino acids: CASSEGPGNTIYF.

This clone was found once. The rearrangement uses TRBV7-2 and TRBJ2-7, with unresolved D. The CDR3 consists of 14 residues. The V gene's germline CDR1 is SGHTA and CDR2 FQGNSA. The V and J ends lost 0 bases and 1 base respectively, with 7 bases between them. CDR3 residues: CASSLAPPSYEQYF. CDR3 in DNA: TGTGCCAGCAGCTTAGCGCCCCCTTCCTACGAGCAGTACTTC.